This T cell receptor beta chain was retrieved from a study of blood T cell repertoires in COVID-19. Study as a whole: Nucleic acid was either cDNA or gDNA, and it came from T cells, B-cell-depleted T cells, or PBMCs.

Assay: immunoSEQ multiplex PCR; the TCRdb copy retains only in-frame clones and omits some. The profile shows roughly 380,000 clones, approximately 91% of them singletons. This CDR3 is 16 amino acids long. Per germline, CDR1 LNHDA and CDR2 SQIVND (reference sequence). Trimming took off 3 bases at V and 1 base at J, with 13 bases between the two ends. Recruited during active infection, patients (from Seattle) were subsequently followed longitudinally. The sample taken for sequencing was peripheral blood. This TCR was recovered from a woman between 40 and 50 years old with COVID-19, enrolled during active disease. The V gene is TRBV19, the J gene TRBJ2-1; D might be TRBD1 (5 bases). This chain's CDR3 is CASSMTAILSYNEQFF. CDR3 DNA: TGTGCCAGTAGTATGACAGCGATCCTTTCCTACAATGAGCAGTTCTTC.